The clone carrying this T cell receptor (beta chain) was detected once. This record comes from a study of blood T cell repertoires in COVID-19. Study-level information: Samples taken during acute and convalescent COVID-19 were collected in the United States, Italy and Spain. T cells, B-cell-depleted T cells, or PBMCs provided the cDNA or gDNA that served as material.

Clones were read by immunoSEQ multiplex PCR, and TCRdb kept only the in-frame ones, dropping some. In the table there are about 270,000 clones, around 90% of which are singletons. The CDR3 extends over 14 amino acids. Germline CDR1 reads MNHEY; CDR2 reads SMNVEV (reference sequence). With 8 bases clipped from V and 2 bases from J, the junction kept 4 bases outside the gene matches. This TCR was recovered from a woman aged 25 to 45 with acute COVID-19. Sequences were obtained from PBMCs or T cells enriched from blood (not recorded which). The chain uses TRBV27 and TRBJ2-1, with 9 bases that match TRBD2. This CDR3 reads CASGSGSPYNEQFF. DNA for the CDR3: TGTGCCAGCGGTAGCGGGAGTCCCTACAATGAGCAGTTCTTC.